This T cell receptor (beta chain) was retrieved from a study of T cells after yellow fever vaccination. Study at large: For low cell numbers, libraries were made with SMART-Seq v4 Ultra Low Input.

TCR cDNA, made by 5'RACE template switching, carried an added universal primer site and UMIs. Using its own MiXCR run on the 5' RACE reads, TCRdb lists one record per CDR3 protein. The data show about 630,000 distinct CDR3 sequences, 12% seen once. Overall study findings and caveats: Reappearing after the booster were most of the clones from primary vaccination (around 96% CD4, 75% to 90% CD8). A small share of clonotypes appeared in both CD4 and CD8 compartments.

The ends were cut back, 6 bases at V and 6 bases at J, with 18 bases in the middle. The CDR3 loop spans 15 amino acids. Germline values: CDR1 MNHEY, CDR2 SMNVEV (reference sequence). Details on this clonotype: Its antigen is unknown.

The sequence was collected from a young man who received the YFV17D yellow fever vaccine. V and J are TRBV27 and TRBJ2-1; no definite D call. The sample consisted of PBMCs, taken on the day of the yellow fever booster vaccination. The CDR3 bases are TGTGCCAGCAGCTCCGCGGTCCAACAGATCAATGAGCAGTTCTTC. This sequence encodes CASSSAVQQINEQFF.